This TCR beta chain was sequenced during a study of blood T cell repertoires in COVID-19 (dated by TCRdb to about 2020). With regard to the full study: Samples covering the acute and convalescent phases of COVID-19 were provided by collaborators in the United States, Italy and Spain. HLA class I and class II types, where available, came from metadata supplied by the sample provider rather than from assay-based typing. Sample metadata almost always included a de-identified subject ID, COVID-19 status, age in years and sex. The repertoires were released in a freely available public database meant as a resource for research on the immune response to SARS-CoV-2. The dataset comprised deeply sampled blood TCRbeta repertoires from subjects exposed to, actively infected with, or recovered from COVID-19. The material from the prospective study consisted of cDNA or gDNA derived from T cells, B-cell-depleted T cells, or PBMCs. Samples were obtained from the ongoing ImmuneRACE study (first 160 participants) and from about 1,300 subjects provided by 6 global collaborators. On the study overall, not on this receptor specifically: The quantity of clinical and demographic metadata differed by source and by participant and was supplied without curation.

TCRbeta CDR3 regions were amplified from genomic DNA by means of the immunoSEQ Assay, a bias-controlled multiplex PCR. The original pipeline was this. The number of nucleated cells in each sample was estimated by amplification of reference gene primers within the assay. Sequence reads were collapsed and filtered to measure the absolute abundance of every unique TCRbeta CDR3 rearrangement. For each sample, productive Simpson clonality was calculated by taking the square root of Simpson's diversity index across productive rearrangements. In its TCRdb copy, this immuneACCESS table keeps in-frame sequences only and misses some clones. Where compared with another copy, unresolved V genes explain less than half of these, and the others have no known cause. The D gene and trimming were derived from the DNA, and the V and J assignments and clone size from that table. The sample table records about 270,000 clones; approximately 77% of these occur just once. The top ten constitute roughly 3% of the sample.

CDR1 and CDR2, looked up from the germline V gene, are LGHNA and YSLEER. From V the trimming removes 0 bases and from J it removes 15 bases, while the gene matches leave 11 bases of the junction unaccounted for. The CDR3 covers 14 residues, taking in both the cysteine and the phenylalanine. Only the CDR3 DNA stays, 42 bases, in frame from base 1. Whole blood was collected in K2EDTA tubes by collaborating institutions according to the institutions' own protocols. For TCRbeta analysis, collaborators shipped samples as frozen whole blood, isolated PBMCs, or DNA extracted from either of those sample types. Regarding this clone: Its antigen remains unidentified. No much larger clonotype is one base removed from it; base qualities were not supplied.

Sequencing input: peripheral blood. The chain is encoded by TRBV4-3 joined to TRBJ2-4; 7 junctional bases match TRBD1. The sequence derives from a woman younger than 30 with acute or convalescent COVID-19. CDR3 region: CASSQDQGDILMYF. Read as DNA, the sequence is TGCGCCAGCAGCCAAGATCAGGGGGACATCCTTATGTACTTC.